Only a few counts were recorded for the clone carrying this T cell receptor beta chain. From 5'RACE with constant-segment primers came TCR alpha and TCR beta cDNA libraries that carried sample barcodes and UMIs. One entry per CDR3 protein, called by TCRdb with MiXCR from the 5' RACE reads. There are about 350,000 distinct CDR3 sequences in the sample; roughly 15% occur only once, and 22% lies in the top ten. This sample was taken from a study of T-cell memory formation after mild COVID-19. The sample taken for sequencing was PBMCs or a T cell subset sorted from them (not recorded which). This sequence originates from a man aged 18 to 35 who had mild COVID-19 (a few samples of this study predate the infection). Cell type and time point are not known.

CDR3: CASSLEGMMNTEAFF. CDR3 sequence (DNA): TGTGCCAGCAGCTTAGAGGGGATGATGAACACTGAAGCTTTCTTT. The genes are TRBV7-2 and TRBJ1-1; possible D gene TRBD1, 5 bases. The germline V and J ends were trimmed by 1 base and 0 bases, with 9 bases remaining between them. The length of the CDR3 is 15 residues. The germline CDR1 and CDR2 sequences are SGHTA and FQGNSA.